Each of the 30 T cell receptor beta chains below was sequenced from the same sample in a study of post-analysis software for immune sequencing data. Unique molecular identifiers featured in each of the TCR beta cDNA libraries. TCRdb itself ran the PCR reads through MiXCR, one entry per CDR3 protein. This table holds over 150,000 distinct CDR3 sequences, under 40% found once. The source was blood, collected after autologous hematopoietic stem cell transplantation. These receptors were taken from a girl aged 10 to 17 with multiple sclerosis.

This chain uses TRBV20-1 with TRBJ1-5, with TRBD1 matching 8 bases. CDR3 length equals 17 residues. The V and J ends lost 1 base and 2 bases, in that order; junction bases with no gene match: 10. CDR1 is DFQATT, CDR2 SNEGSKA, per germline (reference sequence). The CDR3 sequence is CSARVTGDRFGNQPQHF. The DNA of the CDR3 is TGCAGTGCTAGAGTGACAGGGGATCGATTCGGCAATCAGCCCCAGCATTTT.

V is TRBV7-2 and J is TRBJ2-7; unclear D gene. V lost 5 bases to trimming and J lost 2 bases, with 4 bases between them. Germline CDR1 is SGHTA and CDR2 is FQGNSA. The CDR3 is 11 amino acids. CDR3: CASSRAYEQYF. The CDR3 bases are TGTGCCAGCAGCAGGGCCTACGAGCAGTACTTC.

This clonotype was observed once. The gene calls are TRBV28 and TRBJ1-1; perhaps TRBD1 as D (6 bases). V was shortened by 3 bases and J by 1 base, with 21 bases between the two germline ends. The CDR3 is 18 amino acids. Looked up from germline, CDR1 is MDHEN and CDR2 is SYDVKM. The CDR3 loop reads CASSFSSGYGQTNTEAFF. CDR3 DNA: TGTGCCAGCAGTTTTAGCTCAGGTTATGGACAGACGAACACTGAAGCTTTCTTT.

The rearrangement links TRBV6-4 to TRBJ1-5; D is ambiguous. The V end was cut by 3 bases, the J end by 1 base, with 4 bases between. The CDR3 has 13 amino acids. Germline loops: CDR1 MRHNA, CDR2 SNTAGT. CDR3: CASSERSNQPQHF. The CDR3 nucleotides are TGTGCCAGCAGTGAGAGGAGCAATCAGCCCCAGCATTTT.

Written as DNA, the CDR3 is TGTGCCATCGGTTCTTCGTCTGTAGCGAAACCTAGGGACGCTGAAGCTTTCTTT. Protein product: CAIGSSSVAKPRDAEAFF. The V gene is TRBV10-3, the J gene TRBJ1-1, with D possibly TRBD1 on 5 matching bases. With 8 bases removed from V and 6 bases from J, the gap between germline ends came to 31 bases. Germline V gene data show CDR1 as ENHRY and CDR2 as SYGVKD. CDR3 length: 18 amino acids.

The chain couples TRBV5-6 to TRBJ1-6; D uncertain. Germline-derived CDR1 and CDR2 are SGHDT and YYEEEE. There are 14 residues in the CDR3. With 4 bases removed from V and 3 bases from J, the gap between germline ends came to 8 bases. Written as DNA, the CDR3 is TGTGCCAGCAGCGCCGATCTCTATAATTCACCCCTCCACTTT. It codes for CASSADLYNSPLHF.

This clonotype was counted many times. The gene calls are TRBV29-1 and TRBJ2-7, with 8 nucleotides matching TRBD1. This CDR3 spans 12 amino acids. J was trimmed by 3 bases and V by 4 bases; bases with no gene match: 2. Germline values: CDR1 SQVTM, CDR2 ANQGSEA. The chain's CDR3 is CSVGGTGYEQYF. The CDR3, as DNA: TGCAGCGTTGGGGGGACAGGCTACGAGCAGTACTTC.

The chain is built from TRBV5-5 and TRBJ2-6, with D unclear. This CDR3 has 13 residues. Germline V lookup: CDR1 SGHKS, CDR2 YYEKEE (reference sequence). V gave up 1 base and J gave up 4 bases, with 3 bases separating them. CDR3 region: CASSLWGANVLTF. The CDR3 region has the DNA TGTGCCAGCAGCTTGTGGGGGGCCAACGTCCTGACTTTC. The variable domain in full, with the rest retrieved from reference TRBV5-5 and TRBJ2-6, is DAGVTQSPTHLIKTRGQQVTLRCSPISGHKSVSWYQQVLGQGPQFIFQYYEKEERGRGNFPDRFSARQFPNYSSELNVNALLLGDSALYLCASSLWGANVLTFGAGSRLTVL.

In its sample, this clonotype was seen a few times. This rearrangement joins TRBV30 to TRBJ1-6; D is possibly TRBD1 (6 bases). Trimming pared 0 bases from V and 6 bases from J, leaving 9 bases between. This CDR3 comprises 14 residues. The germline V gene encodes CDR1 GTSNPN and CDR2 SVGIG (reference sequence). CDR3 DNA: TGTGCCTGGAGTGTAACAGGGACTAATTCACCCCTCCACTTT. Protein sequence: CAWSVTGTNSPLHF.

The rearrangement links TRBV7-3 to TRBJ2-2; possible D gene TRBD1, 6 bases. The CDR3 is 16 residues long. Trimming removed 0 bases at V and 0 bases at J, with 8 bases between. Germline assignment: CDR1 SGHTA and CDR2 FQGTGA. The CDR3 DNA follows: TGTGCCAGCAGCTTAACCGGACAGCCGAACACCGGGGAGCTGTTTTTT. As protein: CASSLTGQPNTGELFF.

This clonotype was counted only a few times. The chain is built from TRBV7-6 and TRBJ2-1; tentative D call: TRBD2 (6 bases). V was pared by 1 base and J by 1 base, with 11 bases between. The CDR3 is 16 amino acids. Germline CDR1 is SGHVS and CDR2 is FNYEAQ. In nucleotides, the CDR3 is TGTGCCAGCAGCTTAGTGTCGGGGGAGTCCTACAATGAGCAGTTCTTC. It yields the protein CASSLVSGESYNEQFF.

A few counts support this clonotype. The chain recombines TRBV29-1 with TRBJ1-2, with D uncertain. With 6 bases removed from V and 4 bases from J, the gap between germline ends came to 12 bases. CDR1 SQVTM and CDR2 ANQGSEA come from the germline V gene. CDR3 length: 12 amino acids. In DNA form, the CDR3 reads TGCAGCGTCCTCCCGGAGGGCTATGGCTACACCTTC. Protein: CSVLPEGYGYTF.

This chain links TRBV25-1 with TRBJ2-1; TRBD1 or TRBD2 may be the D gene (5 bases each). V dropped 3 bases and J dropped 7 bases, with 16 bases sitting between them. Germline CDR1 reads MGHDK; CDR2 reads SYGVNS. There are 15 residues in the CDR3. The CDR3 nucleotides read TGTGCCAGCAGTGACCGCGGACTGGGGCTAAATGAGCAGTTCTTC. Translation gives CASSDRGLGLNEQFF.

This clonotype was recorded a few times. This sequence joins TRBV9 and TRBJ2-2, with TRBD1 matching over 7 bases. The trim removed 3 bases at V and 1 base at J, leaving 3 bases unmatched. This CDR3 spans 15 amino acids. Germline V gene sequence: CDR1 SGDLS, CDR2 YYNGEE. The CDR3 DNA reads as TGTGCCAGCAGCGGCCGGGACAGGAACACCGGGGAGCTGTTTTTT. Protein sequence: CASSGRDRNTGELFF.

This clonotype was found many times. V and J are TRBV7-8 and TRBJ2-2; 8 bases map to TRBD2. Germline V gene lookup returns CDR1 SGHVS and CDR2 FQNEAQ. The CDR3 spans 15 residues. V lost 5 bases, J lost 8 bases, and 10 bases stayed unmatched. The CDR3 is CASSPTSAASGELFF. The CDR3 coding sequence is TGTGCCAGCAGCCCGACTAGCGCAGCATCTGGGGAGCTGTTTTTT.

This clonotype was found a few times. The V call is TRBV5-1, the J call TRBJ2-1, with 10 bases aligning to TRBD2. Germline assignment: CDR1 SGHRS and CDR2 YFSETQ. Trimming cost V 1 base and J 8 bases; bases outside gene matches: 6. The CDR3 contains 15 residues. The CDR3: CASSLTSGAGDEQFF. CDR3 bases: TGCGCCAGCAGCTTGACTAGCGGGGCTGGGGATGAGCAGTTCTTC.

This clonotype was observed a few times. The V and J genes are TRBV15 and TRBJ2-1, with 8 bases aligning to TRBD1. Germline V CDR1 and CDR2: LNHNV, YYDKDF (reference sequence). With 0 bases clipped from V and 5 bases from J, the junction kept 3 bases outside the gene matches. The CDR3 has 15 amino acids. The CDR3 DNA follows: TGTGCCACCAGCAGAGAGGCAGGGGGCAACAATGAGCAGTTCTTC. Translation gives CATSREAGGNNEQFF.

A few counts support this clonotype. The V call is TRBV5-1, the J call TRBJ2-7; D not certain. The CDR3 totals 15 residues. Trimming removed 5 bases at V and 0 bases at J, with 15 bases between. CDR1 is SGHRS, CDR2 YFSETQ, per germline. CDR3 DNA: TGCGCCAGCAGTCGTTTTGACCGGAGCTCCTACGAGCAGTACTTC. Residues: CASSRFDRSSYEQYF.

The chain uses TRBV29-1 and TRBJ2-3; D is undetermined. Deletions cut 6 bases from V and 4 bases from J, with 11 bases between. CDR3 size: 12 residues. Germline CDR1 reads SQVTM; CDR2 reads ANQGSEA. CDR3 protein: CSVMARSDTQYF. The DNA of the CDR3 is TGCAGCGTCATGGCTAGGTCAGATACGCAGTATTTT.

The chain couples TRBV20-1 to TRBJ2-7; D may be TRBD1 (5 bases). Germline lookup yields CDR1 DFQATT and CDR2 SNEGSKA (reference sequence). The CDR3 has 12 amino acids. V was trimmed by 7 bases and J by 4 bases, leaving 14 bases between them. CDR3 region: CSVVRAGYEQYF. The CDR3 region has the DNA TGCAGTGTTGTCAGGGCTGGGTACGAGCAGTACTTC.

This clonotype came up a few times. The rearrangement uses TRBV6-5 and TRBJ1-4; D unresolved. The CDR3 covers 13 residues. Germline V gives CDR1 MNHEY, CDR2 SVGAGI. Trimming took 2 bases from V and 3 from J, leaving 4 bases between them. The CDR3 loop is CASSYNPNEKLFF. CDR3 bases: TGTGCCAGCAGTTACAATCCTAATGAAAAACTGTTTTTT.

J is TRBJ1-1 and V is TRBV14; 8 bases are shared with TRBD1. CDR3 length equals 15 residues. Germline V gene data show CDR1 as SGHDN and CDR2 as FVKESK. The V segment lost 1 base and the J segment 5 bases; nucleotides outside the gene matches: 6. The CDR3 coding sequence is TGTGCCAGCAGCCAAGCGGGCAGGGGGCTAACTGAAGCTTTCTTT. Translation: CASSQAGRGLTEAFF.

The sample holds a few counts of this clonotype. This chain links TRBV20-1 with TRBJ1-2; no reliable D call. Germline values: CDR1 DFQATT, CDR2 SNEGSKA (reference sequence). The CDR3 is 12 residues long. The V and J ends lost 0 bases and 11 bases respectively, with 13 bases between them. The DNA of the CDR3 is TGCAGTGCTAGAGATCAACGGAGGAAATACACCTTC. This encodes CSARDQRRKYTF.

This clonotype turned up a few times. V and J are TRBV6-2 or TRBV6-3 and TRBJ2-3, with D possibly matching TRBD2 (6 bases). The CDR3 runs to 16 residues. The germline V gene has CDR1 MNHEY and CDR2 SVGEGT. V gave up 3 bases and J gave up 2 bases, with 15 bases separating them. In DNA form, the CDR3 reads TGTGCCAGCAGTTATGCGGGGTACCCCAACACAGATACGCAGTATTTT. Amino acids: CASSYAGYPNTDTQYF.

This chain uses TRBV25-1 with TRBJ2-7; 9 nucleotides match TRBD1. Germline V gene lookup returns CDR1 MGHDK and CDR2 SYGVNS. V shed 4 bases, J shed 2 bases, and the junction held 9 bases outside the gene matches. This CDR3 has 16 amino acids. The CDR3 nucleotides are TGTGCCAGCAGTGGCGATCGGACAGGGGCACCCTACGAGCAGTACTTC. It translates to CASSGDRTGAPYEQYF.

This clonotype was picked up a small number of times. The V gene is TRBV20-1, the J gene TRBJ1-2; 7 bases fit TRBD1. Germline CDR1 and CDR2: DFQATT and SNEGSKA (reference sequence). V gave up 0 bases and J gave up 7 bases; unmatched junction bases: 14. CDR3 length: 16 residues. This CDR3 reads CSARDQKRTGASGYTF. CDR3 in DNA: TGCAGTGCTAGAGATCAAAAGAGGACAGGAGCGAGTGGCTACACCTTC.

This sequence joins TRBV7-2 and TRBJ2-3; TRBD2 aligns across 8 bases. Germline-derived CDR1 and CDR2 are SGHTA and FQGNSA. The trim removed 7 bases at V and 6 bases at J, leaving 6 bases unmatched. The CDR3 has 13 amino acids. The CDR3 region has the DNA TGTGCCAGCATACCGGGGGGGTCGGATACGCAGTATTTT. It encodes CASIPGGSDTQYF.

The V call is TRBV29-1, the J call TRBJ1-4; no reliable D call. Per germline, CDR1 SQVTM and CDR2 ANQGSEA. Trimming removed 5 bases at V and 3 bases at J, with 13 bases between. This CDR3 has 14 amino acids. The CDR3 DNA is TGCAGCGTTTCCTCGGGTTGGGCTAATGAAAAACTGTTTTTT. This encodes CSVSSGWANEKLFF.

This clonotype was counted a few times. V and J are TRBV29-1 and TRBJ2-7, with TRBD1 matching 8 bases. CDR1 SQVTM and CDR2 ANQGSEA come from the germline V gene. The CDR3 length is 15 residues. Losses at the gene ends were 4 bases for V and 1 base for J; bases not matched to a gene: 9. The CDR3 region has the DNA TGCAGCGTTGGTTCAGGGGGACAGGCTTCCTACGAGCAGTACTTC. This translates into CSVGSGGQASYEQYF.

The gene calls are TRBV7-8 and TRBJ1-5, with TRBD1 identical over 7 bases. V trimming: 5 bases; J trimming: 3 bases; junction bases outside the gene matches: 7. This CDR3 contains 15 residues. The germline CDR1 and CDR2 sequences are SGHVS and FQNEAQ. The CDR3 spells CASSGRGTVNQPQHF. In nucleotides, the CDR3 is TGTGCCAGCAGCGGACGCGGGACAGTCAATCAGCCCCAGCATTTT.